The source of this TCR beta chain is a study of blood T cells in healthy people across ages. General observations from the study: The lack of PBMC sorting stopped any conclusive naive versus antigen-experienced comparison. Both higher diversity and more naive CD4+ cells marked long-lived donors when set against aged donors.

On this clonotype: Its specificity is not known.

The authors ran a second PCR of about 6 to 11 cycles using a sample-barcoded 5' primer and a J-beta primer mix. TCRdb re-analysed the 5' RACE reads in MiXCR, keeping a single row per CDR3 protein. The sample yields approximately 1,100,000 distinct CDR3 sequences, more than 35% seen once. Germline CDR1 reads DFQATT; CDR2 reads SNEGSKA (reference sequence). The CDR3 runs 14 residues. The ends were cut back, 0 bases at V and 6 bases at J, with 14 bases in the middle. V gene TRBV20-1 combines with J gene TRBJ1-2, with a possible D match to TRBD1 (5 bases). The receptor was isolated from a woman in her fifties or sixties in good health. Sequencing was done on a sample of blood. The CDR3 loop reads CSARDLRGWDGYTF. For the CDR3, the DNA is TGCAGTGCTAGAGATCTAAGGGGTTGGGATGGCTACACCTTC.